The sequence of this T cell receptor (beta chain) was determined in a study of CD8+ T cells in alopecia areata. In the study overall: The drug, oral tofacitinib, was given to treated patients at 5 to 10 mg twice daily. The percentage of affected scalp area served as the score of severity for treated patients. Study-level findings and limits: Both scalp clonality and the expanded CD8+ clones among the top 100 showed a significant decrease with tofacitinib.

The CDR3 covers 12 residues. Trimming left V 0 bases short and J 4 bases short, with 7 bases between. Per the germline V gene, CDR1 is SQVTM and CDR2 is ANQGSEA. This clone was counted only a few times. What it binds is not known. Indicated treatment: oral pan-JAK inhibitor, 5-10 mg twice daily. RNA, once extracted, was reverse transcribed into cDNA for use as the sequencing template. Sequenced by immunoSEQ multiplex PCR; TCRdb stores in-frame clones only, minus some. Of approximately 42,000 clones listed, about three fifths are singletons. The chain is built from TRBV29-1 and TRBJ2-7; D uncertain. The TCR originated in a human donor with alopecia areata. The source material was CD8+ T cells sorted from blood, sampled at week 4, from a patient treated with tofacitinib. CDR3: CSVEDREYEQYF. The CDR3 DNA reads TGCAGCGTTGAAGATCGTGAATACGAGCAGTACTTC.